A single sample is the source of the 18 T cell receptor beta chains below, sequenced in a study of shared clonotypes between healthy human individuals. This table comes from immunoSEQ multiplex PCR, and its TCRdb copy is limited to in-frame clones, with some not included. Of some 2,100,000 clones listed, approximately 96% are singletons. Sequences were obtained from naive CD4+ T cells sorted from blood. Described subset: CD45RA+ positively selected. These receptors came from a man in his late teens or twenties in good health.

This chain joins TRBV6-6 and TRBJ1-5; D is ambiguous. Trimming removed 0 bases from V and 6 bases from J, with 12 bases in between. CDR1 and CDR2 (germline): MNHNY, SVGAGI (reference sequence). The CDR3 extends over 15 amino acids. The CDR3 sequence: CASSYSYGVGQPQHF. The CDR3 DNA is TGTGCCAGCAGTTACTCGTACGGGGTTGGTCAGCCCCAGCATTTT.

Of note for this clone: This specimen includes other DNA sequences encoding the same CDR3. The CDR3 sequence: CASSTTGRGTDTQYF. DNA for the CDR3: TGTGCCAGTAGTACGACAGGGAGGGGCACAGATACGCAGTATTTT. The chain couples TRBV19 to TRBJ2-3, with D perhaps matching TRBD1 or TRBD2 (7 bases each). The CDR3 runs 15 residues. Per the germline V gene, CDR1 is LNHDA and CDR2 is SQIVND (reference sequence). Between the trimmed V and J ends, which lost 4 bases and 1 base, there was a span of 12 bases.

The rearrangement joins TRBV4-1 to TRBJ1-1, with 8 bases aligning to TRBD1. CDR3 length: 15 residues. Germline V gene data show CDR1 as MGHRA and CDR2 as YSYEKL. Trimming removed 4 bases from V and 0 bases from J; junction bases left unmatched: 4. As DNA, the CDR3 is TGCGCCAGCAGCCGTGGGACAGGACTGAACACTGAAGCTTTCTTT. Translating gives CASSRGTGLNTEAFF.

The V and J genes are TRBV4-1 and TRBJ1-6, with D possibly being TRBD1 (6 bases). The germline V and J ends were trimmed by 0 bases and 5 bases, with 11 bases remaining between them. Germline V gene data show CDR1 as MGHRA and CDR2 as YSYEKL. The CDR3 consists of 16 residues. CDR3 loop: CASSQDRGRDNSPLHF. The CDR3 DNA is TGCGCCAGCAGCCAAGACAGGGGCAGGGATAATTCACCCCTCCACTTT.

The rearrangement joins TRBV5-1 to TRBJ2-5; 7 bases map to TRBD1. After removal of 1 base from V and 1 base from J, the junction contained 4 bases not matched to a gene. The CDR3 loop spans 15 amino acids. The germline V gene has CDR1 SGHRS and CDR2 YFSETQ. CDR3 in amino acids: CASSLTGVLQETQYF. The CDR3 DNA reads TGCGCCAGCAGCTTGACAGGGGTCCTCCAAGAGACCCAGTACTTC.

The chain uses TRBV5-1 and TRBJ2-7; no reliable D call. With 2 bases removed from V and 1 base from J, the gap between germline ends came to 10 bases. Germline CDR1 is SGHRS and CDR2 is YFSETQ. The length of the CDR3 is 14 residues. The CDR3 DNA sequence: TGCGCCAGCAGCTTTGACTTCGTTTCCTACGAGCAGTACTTC. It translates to CASSFDFVSYEQYF.

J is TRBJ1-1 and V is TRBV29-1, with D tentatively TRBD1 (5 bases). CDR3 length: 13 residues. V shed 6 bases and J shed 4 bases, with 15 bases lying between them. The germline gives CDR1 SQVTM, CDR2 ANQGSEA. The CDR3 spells CSVAEGRGTEAFF. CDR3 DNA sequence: TGCAGCGTGGCGGAGGGGAGGGGCACTGAAGCTTTCTTT.

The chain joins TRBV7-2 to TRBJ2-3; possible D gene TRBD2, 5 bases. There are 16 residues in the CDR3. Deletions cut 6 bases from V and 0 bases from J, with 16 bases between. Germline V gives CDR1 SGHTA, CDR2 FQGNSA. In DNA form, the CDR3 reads TGTGCCAGCAGGTCAAAGGGTGGCGGGAGCACAGATACGCAGTATTTT. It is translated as CASRSKGGGSTDTQYF.

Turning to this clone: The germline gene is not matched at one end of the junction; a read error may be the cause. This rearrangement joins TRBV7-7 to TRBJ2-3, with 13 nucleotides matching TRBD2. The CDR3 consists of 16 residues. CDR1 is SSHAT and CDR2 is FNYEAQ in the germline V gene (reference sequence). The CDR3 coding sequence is TGTGCTAGCAGCCAAATGACTAGCGGGGGGACAGATACGCAGTATTTT. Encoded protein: CASSQMTSGGTDTQYF.

The CDR3 loop reads CASSGQYNEKLFF. The CDR3 coding sequence is TGTGCCAGTAGTGGACAGTATAATGAAAAACTGTTTTTT. This chain uses TRBV19 with TRBJ1-4; maybe TRBD1 (6 bases). Per the germline V gene, CDR1 is LNHDA and CDR2 is SQIVND (reference sequence). This CDR3 has 13 amino acids. V was cut by 5 bases and J by 4 bases, with 8 bases left in between. Combining the CDR3 with reference TRBV19 and TRBJ1-4 gives the whole variable domain DGGITQSPKYLFRKEGQNVTLSCEQNLNHDAMYWYRQDPGQGLRLIYYSQIVNDFQKGDIAEGYSVSREKKESFPLTVTSAQKNPTAFYLCASSGQYNEKLFFGSGTQLSVL.

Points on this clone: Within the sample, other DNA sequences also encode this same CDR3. In nucleotides, the CDR3 is TGCGCCAGCAGCTTGGGCAGGGGCAGAGAGACCCAGTACTTC. Protein sequence: CASSLGRGRETQYF. The gene calls are TRBV5-1 and TRBJ2-5; tentative D call: TRBD1 (6 bases). V was pared by 0 bases and J by 4 bases, with 10 bases between. The CDR3 contains 14 residues. Germline V gene data show CDR1 as SGHRS and CDR2 as YFSETQ.

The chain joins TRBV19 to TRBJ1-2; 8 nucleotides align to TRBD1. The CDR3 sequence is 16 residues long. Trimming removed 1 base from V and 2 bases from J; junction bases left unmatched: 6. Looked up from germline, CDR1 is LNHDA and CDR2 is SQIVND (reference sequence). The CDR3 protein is CASSIGQGPSNYGYTF. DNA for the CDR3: TGTGCCAGTAGTATAGGACAGGGGCCATCCAACTATGGCTACACCTTC.

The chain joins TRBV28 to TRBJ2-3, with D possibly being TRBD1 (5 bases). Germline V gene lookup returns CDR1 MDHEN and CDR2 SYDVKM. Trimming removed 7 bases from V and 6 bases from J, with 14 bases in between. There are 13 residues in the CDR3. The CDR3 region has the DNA TGTGCCAGCATACCCCCAGGGTTGGATACGCAGTATTTT. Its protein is CASIPPGLDTQYF.

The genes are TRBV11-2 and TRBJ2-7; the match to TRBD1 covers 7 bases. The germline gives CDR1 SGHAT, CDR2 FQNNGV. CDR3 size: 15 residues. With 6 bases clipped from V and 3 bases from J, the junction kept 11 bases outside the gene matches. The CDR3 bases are TGTGCCAGCAGGCCCCTTGGGGACAGAAACTACGAGCAGTACTTC. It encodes CASRPLGDRNYEQYF.

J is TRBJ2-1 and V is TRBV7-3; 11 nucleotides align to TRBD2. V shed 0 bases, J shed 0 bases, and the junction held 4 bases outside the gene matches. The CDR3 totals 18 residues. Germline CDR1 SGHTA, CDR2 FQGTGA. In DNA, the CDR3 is TGTGCCAGCAGCTTAACGTCTAGCGGGGGGAACTCCTACAATGAGCAGTTCTTC. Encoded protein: CASSLTSSGGNSYNEQFF.

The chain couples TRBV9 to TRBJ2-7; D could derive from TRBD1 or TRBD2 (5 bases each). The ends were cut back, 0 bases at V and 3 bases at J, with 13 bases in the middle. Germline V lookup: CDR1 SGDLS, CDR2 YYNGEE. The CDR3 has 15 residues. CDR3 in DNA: TGTGCCAGCAGCGTAGCTGCAGGGAGCCACTACGAGCAGTACTTC. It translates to CASSVAAGSHYEQYF.

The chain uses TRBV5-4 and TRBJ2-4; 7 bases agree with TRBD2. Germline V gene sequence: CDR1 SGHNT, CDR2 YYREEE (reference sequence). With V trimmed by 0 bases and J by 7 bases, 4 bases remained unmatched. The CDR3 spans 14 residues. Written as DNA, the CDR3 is TGTGCCAGCAGCTTGGAGAAGGGAGGGAACATTCAGTACTTC. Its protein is CASSLEKGGNIQYF.

CDR3 sequence reads: CASSLRLDYNEQFF. CDR3 bases: TGTGCCAGCAGCTTACGCCTGGACTACAATGAGCAGTTCTTC. The rearrangement joins TRBV7-6 to TRBJ2-1, with D hard to call. CDR1 is SGHVS, CDR2 FNYEAQ, per germline. The ends were cut back, 2 bases at V and 3 bases at J, with 8 bases in the middle. The length of the CDR3 is 14 residues. Combining the CDR3 with reference TRBV7-6 and TRBJ2-1 gives the whole variable domain GAGVSQSPRYKVTKRGQDVALRCDPISGHVSLYWYRQALGQGPEFLTYFNYEAQQDKSGLPNDRFSAERPEGSISTLTIQRTEQRDSAMYRCASSLRLDYNEQFFGPGTRLTVL.